One sample yielded the 13 T cell receptor beta chains listed below, sequenced in a study of blood T cells in healthy people across ages. For the second PCR, which ran for roughly 6 to 11 cycles, a sample-barcoded 5' primer and a J-beta primer mix were used. TCRdb independently ran MiXCR on the 5' RACE reads; one entry per CDR3 protein. The table shows approximately 2,000,000 distinct CDR3 sequences, with about two fifths occurring only once. The sequenced sample was blood. The receptor set was obtained from a human donor in good health.

This clonotype was found a few times. This chain connects TRBV12-3 or TRBV12-4 to TRBJ2-5, with D tentatively TRBD1 or TRBD2 (5 bases each). CDR3 length: 12 amino acids. V shed 8 bases and J shed 3 bases, with 10 bases lying between them. The CDR3 here is CASSGPEETQYF. As DNA, the CDR3 is TGTGCCAGCTCGGGGCCGGAAGAGACCCAGTACTTC.

This clonotype was seen a single time. Relative to the germline gene, one junction end is altered; a read error may explain this. The CDR3 DNA follows: TGTGCCAACAGTTCGGTGGGGGGGACGAAAGAGACCCAGTACTTC. Translation: CANSSVGGTKETQYF. The V gene is TRBV12-3 or TRBV12-4, the J gene TRBJ2-5, with TRBD2 matching 7 bases. The CDR3 extends over 15 amino acids.

This clonotype appeared a few times. The V gene is TRBV5-1, the J gene TRBJ1-1; the D gene is possibly TRBD1 (5 bases). V lost 4 bases to trimming and J lost 4 bases, with 20 bases between them. Germline V CDR1 and CDR2: SGHRS, YFSETQ. This CDR3 has 16 residues. Here the CDR3 DNA reads TGCGCCAGCAGCCCCATTGAGACGGCGGGACCCACTGAAGCTTTCTTT. Protein: CASSPIETAGPTEAFF.

This clonotype was observed a handful of times. The CDR3 region has the DNA TGTGCCAGCAGCTCACGGGACAGAGCCACCGGGGAGCTGTTTTTT. Protein: CASSSRDRATGELFF. The rearrangement links TRBV7-2 to TRBJ2-2; 7 bases agree with TRBD1. Germline V gives CDR1 SGHTA, CDR2 FQGNSA. CDR3 size: 15 residues. V dropped 4 bases and J dropped 4; count of bases not matched to a gene: 6.

For the CDR3, the DNA is TGTGCCAGCTCTACCGTGGGGGTTTACACTGAAGCTTTCTTT. Translated, it gives CASSTVGVYTEAFF. The chain couples TRBV12-3 or TRBV12-4 to TRBJ1-1; D is perhaps TRBD1 (5 bases). Trimming removed 8 bases at V and 3 bases at J, with 16 bases between. This CDR3 has 14 residues.

V usage is TRBV12-3 or TRBV12-4 and J usage is TRBJ1-2, with D unclear. The CDR3 extends over 15 amino acids. V lost 6 bases, J lost 4 bases, and 18 bases lay in between. CDR3 region: CASSPGRRTCYGYTF. The CDR3 DNA is TGTGCCAGCAGCCCCGGACGGCGGACTTGCTATGGCTACACCTTC.

Comment on this clonotype: This may arise from a read error, as a much more abundant clone is one base away. This sequence joins TRBV5-5 and TRBJ2-1; D not resolved. This CDR3 region has 14 residues. V was pared by 0 bases and J by 11 bases, with 15 bases between. Germline CDR1 is SGHKS and CDR2 is YYEKEE (reference sequence). CDR3: CASSLVGLGNKQFF. DNA for the CDR3: TGTGCCAGCAGCTTGGTTGGGTTGGGGAATAAGCAGTTCTTC.

The rearrangement joins TRBV4-2 to TRBJ1-2, with 10 bases lining up with TRBD1. V shed 2 bases and J 5 bases; nucleotides not matched to a gene: 5. The CDR3 has 15 residues. Per germline, CDR1 LGHNA and CDR2 YNFKEQ. DNA of the CDR3: TGTGCCAGCAGCCAATGGGTGGGACAGGGGTATGGCTACACCTTC. It encodes CASSQWVGQGYGYTF.

The chain has TRBV20-1 and TRBJ1-1; D unclear. Between the trimmed V and J ends, which lost 3 bases and 0 bases, there was a span of 8 bases. The CDR3 is made up of 13 amino acids. The V gene's germline CDR1 is DFQATT and CDR2 SNEGSKA (reference sequence). The chain's CDR3 is CSASAHLNTEAFF. CDR3 DNA: TGCAGTGCTAGCGCGCACCTGAACACTGAAGCTTTCTTT.

The rearrangement joins TRBV29-1 to TRBJ1-2, with TRBD1 identical over 7 bases. J lost 6 bases, V lost 5 bases, and 9 bases had no gene match. Per the germline V gene, CDR1 is SQVTM and CDR2 is ANQGSEA. The CDR3 length is 13 residues. CDR3 DNA sequence: TGCAGCGTTTCGGGACAGCTATCCCATGGCTACACCTTC. This codes for CSVSGQLSHGYTF.

This clonotype has more than one count but fewer than ten. The V call is TRBV12-3 or TRBV12-4, the J call TRBJ2-3; 8 nucleotides match TRBD2. V was clipped by 6 bases and J by 4 bases; unmatched bases: 15. This CDR3 comprises 17 residues. Here the CDR3 reads CASSLRTSRPGADTQYF. The CDR3 DNA reads TGTGCCAGCAGCCTTCGGACTAGCCGGCCCGGTGCAGATACGCAGTATTTT.

This clonotype showed up many times. The chain uses TRBV10-3 and TRBJ2-6, with D possibly TRBD1 on 5 matching bases. Trimming shortened V by 10 bases and J by 0 bases, and 10 bases separated the two germline ends. Germline V gene sequence: CDR1 ENHRY, CDR2 SYGVKD. The CDR3 is 14 amino acids. The CDR3 is CATYDSSGANVLTF. The CDR3 coding sequence is TGTGCCACCTACGACAGCTCTGGGGCCAACGTCCTGACTTTC.

The chain recombines TRBV21-1 with TRBJ2-7. TRBV21-1 is a known pseudogene. The CDR3 consists of 14 residues. This CDR3 reads CVSSKGGLTYEQYF. CDR3 nucleotides: TGTGTCAGCAGCAAAGGTGGGCTTACCTACGAGCAGTACTTC.